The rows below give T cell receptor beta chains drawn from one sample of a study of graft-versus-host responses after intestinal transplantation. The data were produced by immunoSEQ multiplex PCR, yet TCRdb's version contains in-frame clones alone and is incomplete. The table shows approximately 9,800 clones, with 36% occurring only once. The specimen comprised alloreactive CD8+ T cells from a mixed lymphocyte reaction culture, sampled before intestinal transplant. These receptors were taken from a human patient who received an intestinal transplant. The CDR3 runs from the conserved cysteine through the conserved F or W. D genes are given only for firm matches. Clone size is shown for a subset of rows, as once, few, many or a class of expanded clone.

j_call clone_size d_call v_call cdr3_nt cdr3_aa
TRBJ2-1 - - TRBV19 TGTGCCAGTAGTATTATAGCCCACCCCATTAATGAGCAGTTCTTC CASSIIAHPINEQFF
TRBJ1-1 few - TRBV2 TGTGCCAGCAGCGGGGGGGCAGGCGGAGAAGCTTTCTTT CASSGGAGGEAFF
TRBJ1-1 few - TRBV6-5 TGTGCCAGCAGTTGGTCCACACCGAACACTGAAGCTTTCTTT CASSWSTPNTEAFF
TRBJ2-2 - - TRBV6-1 TGTGCCAGCAGTGAAAAATCCCCCGCCGGGGAGCTGTTTTTT CASSEKSPAGELFF
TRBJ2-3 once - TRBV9 TGTGCCAGCAGCGTAGACGATGGCCAAGATACGCAGTATTTT CASSVDDGQDTQYF
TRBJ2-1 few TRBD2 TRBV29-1 TGCAGCGCCCCGGGGGGTTCCGAGCAGTTCTTC CSAPGGSEQFF
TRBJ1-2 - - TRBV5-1 TGCGCCAGCAGCTCCCTCCTCCGGGGGGCCGGTGGCTACACCTTC CASSSLLRGAGGYTF
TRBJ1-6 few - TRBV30 TGTGCCTGTACACCAGGGATGAGGTCACCCCTCCACTTT CACTPGMRSPLHF
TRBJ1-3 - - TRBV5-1 TGCGCCAGCAGCAACCCAGGCTCTGGAAACACCATATATTTT CASSNPGSGNTIYF
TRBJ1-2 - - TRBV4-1 TGCGCCAGCAGCCAAGATGCCAGGGTTAATGGCTACACCTTC CASSQDARVNGYTF
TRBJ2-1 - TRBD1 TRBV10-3 TGTGCCACTGGACAGGAGAACTACAATGAGCAGTTCTTC CATGQENYNEQFF
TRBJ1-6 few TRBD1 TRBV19 TGTGCCAGTAGTGATGGGGCTTGGGACAGGGATCAAAACACCCTCCACTTT CASSDGAWDRDQNTLHF